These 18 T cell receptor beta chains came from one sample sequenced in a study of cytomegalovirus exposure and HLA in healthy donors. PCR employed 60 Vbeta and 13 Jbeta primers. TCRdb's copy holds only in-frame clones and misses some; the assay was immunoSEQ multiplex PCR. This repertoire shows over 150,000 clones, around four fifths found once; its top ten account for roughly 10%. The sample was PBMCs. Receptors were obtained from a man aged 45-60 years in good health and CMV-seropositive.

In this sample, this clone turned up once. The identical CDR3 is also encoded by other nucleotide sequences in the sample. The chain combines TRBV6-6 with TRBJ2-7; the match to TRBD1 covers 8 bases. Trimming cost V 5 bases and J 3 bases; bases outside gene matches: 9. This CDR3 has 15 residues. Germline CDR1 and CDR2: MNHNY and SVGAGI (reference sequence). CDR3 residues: CASSTRTGSSYEQYF. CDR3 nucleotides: TGTGCCAGCAGTACGCGGACAGGGAGTAGCTACGAGCAGTACTTC.

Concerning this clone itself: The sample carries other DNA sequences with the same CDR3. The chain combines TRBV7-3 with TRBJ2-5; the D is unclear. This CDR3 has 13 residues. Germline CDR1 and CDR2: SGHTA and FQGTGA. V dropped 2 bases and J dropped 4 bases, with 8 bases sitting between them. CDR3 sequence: CASSLGLRETQYF. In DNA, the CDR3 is TGTGCCAGCAGCTTAGGGCTCAGAGAGACCCAGTACTTC.

The CDR3 coding sequence is TGTGCCAGCAGTGGTGAGCGGCAGGGGTTTGGCTACACCTTC. This gives the protein CASSGERQGFGYTF. The gene calls are TRBV6-1 and TRBJ1-2, with D tentatively TRBD1 (6 bases). V lost 4 bases, J lost 7 bases, and 16 bases lay in between. This CDR3 has 14 residues. Germline lookup yields CDR1 MNHNS and CDR2 SASEGT.

DNA of the CDR3: TGCGCCAGCAGCCCCGGGACAGCAAACACTGAAGCTTTCTTT. Amino acid sequence: CASSPGTANTEAFF. The rearrangement uses TRBV4-3 and TRBJ1-1; 7 bases match TRBD1. Losses at the gene ends were 4 bases for V and 2 bases for J; bases not matched to a gene: 4. CDR3 length: 14 amino acids. The V gene's germline CDR1 is LGHNA and CDR2 YSLEER.

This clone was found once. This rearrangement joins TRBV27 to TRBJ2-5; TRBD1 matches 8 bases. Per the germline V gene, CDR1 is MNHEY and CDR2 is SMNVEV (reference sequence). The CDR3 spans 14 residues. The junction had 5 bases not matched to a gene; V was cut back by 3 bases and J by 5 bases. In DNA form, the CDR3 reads TGTGCCAGCAGTTTCGACAGGGGTGGCGAGACCCAGTACTTC. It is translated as CASSFDRGGETQYF.

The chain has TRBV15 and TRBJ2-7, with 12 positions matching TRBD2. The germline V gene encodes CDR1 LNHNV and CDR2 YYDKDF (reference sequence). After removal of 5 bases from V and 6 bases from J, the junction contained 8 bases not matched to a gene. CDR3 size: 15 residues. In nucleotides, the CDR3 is TGTGCCACCAGCGCCGGGACTAGCGGGTTGGTCGAGCAGTACTTC. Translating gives CATSAGTSGLVEQYF.

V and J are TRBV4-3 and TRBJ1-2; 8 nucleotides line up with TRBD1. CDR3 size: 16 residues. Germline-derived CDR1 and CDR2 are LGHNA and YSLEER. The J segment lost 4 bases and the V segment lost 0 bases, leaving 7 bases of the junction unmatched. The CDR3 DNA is TGCGCCAGCAGCCAAGATAGAACCACAGGGGGCTATGGCTACACCTTC. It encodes CASSQDRTTGGYGYTF.

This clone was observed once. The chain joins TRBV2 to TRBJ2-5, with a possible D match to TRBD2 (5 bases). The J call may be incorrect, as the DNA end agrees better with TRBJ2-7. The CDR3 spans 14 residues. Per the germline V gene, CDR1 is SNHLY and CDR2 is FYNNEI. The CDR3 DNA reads TGTGCCAGCAGTGAAGTGCGTTCGGGGAACGAGCAGTACTTC. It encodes CASSEVRSGNEQYF.

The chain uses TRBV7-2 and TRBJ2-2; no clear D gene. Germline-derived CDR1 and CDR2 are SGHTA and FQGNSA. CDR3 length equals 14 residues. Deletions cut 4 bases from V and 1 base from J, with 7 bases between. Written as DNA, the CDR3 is TGTGCCAGCAGCTACTACAAGAACACCGGGGAGCTGTTTTTT. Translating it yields CASSYYKNTGELFF.

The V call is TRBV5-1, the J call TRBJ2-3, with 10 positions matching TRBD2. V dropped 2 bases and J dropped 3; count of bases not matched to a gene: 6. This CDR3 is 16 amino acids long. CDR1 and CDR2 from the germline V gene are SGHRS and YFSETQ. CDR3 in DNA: TGCGCCAGCAGCTTTAGTCCTAGCGGGGGTACAGATACGCAGTATTTT. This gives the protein CASSFSPSGGTDTQYF.

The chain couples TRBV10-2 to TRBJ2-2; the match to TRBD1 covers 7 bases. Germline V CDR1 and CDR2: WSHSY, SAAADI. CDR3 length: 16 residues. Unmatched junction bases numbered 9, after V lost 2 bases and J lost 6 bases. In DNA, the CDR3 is TGCGCCAGCAGTGAGCCCAAACGACAGGGACCCGGGGAGCTGTTTTTT. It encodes CASSEPKRQGPGELFF.

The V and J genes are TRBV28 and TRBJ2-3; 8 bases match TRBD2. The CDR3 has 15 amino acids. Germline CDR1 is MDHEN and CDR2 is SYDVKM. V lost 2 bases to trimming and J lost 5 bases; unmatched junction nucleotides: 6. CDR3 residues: CASSLGLAGEDTQYF. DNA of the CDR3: TGTGCCAGCAGTTTAGGACTAGCAGGAGAAGATACGCAGTATTTT.

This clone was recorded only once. The CDR3: CASSASGSAYGYTF. The CDR3 coding sequence is TGTGCCAGCAGCGCTTCGGGTAGCGCCTATGGCTACACCTTC. The chain joins TRBV7-9 to TRBJ1-2; no clear D gene. CDR1 is SEHNR and CDR2 is FQNEAQ in the germline V gene (reference sequence). The CDR3 totals 14 residues. V was clipped by 5 bases and J by 4 bases, with 14 bases between them.

The CDR3 spells CASSLGQVDTDTQYF. The CDR3 DNA follows: TGCGCCAGCAGCCTTGGACAGGTTGACACAGATACGCAGTATTTT. The V call is TRBV5-1, the J call TRBJ2-3; 7 nucleotides match TRBD1. The CDR3 runs to 15 residues. The germline V gene encodes CDR1 SGHRS and CDR2 YFSETQ. V lost 4 bases to trimming and J lost 2 bases; unmatched junction nucleotides: 7.

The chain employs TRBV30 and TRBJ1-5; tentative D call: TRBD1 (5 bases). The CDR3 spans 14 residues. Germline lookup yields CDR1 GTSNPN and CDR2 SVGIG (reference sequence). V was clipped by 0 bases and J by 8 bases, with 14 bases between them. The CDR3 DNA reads TGTGCCTGGAGTGTAAACGGGCAGGGTGAGCCCCAGCATTTT. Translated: CAWSVNGQGEPQHF.

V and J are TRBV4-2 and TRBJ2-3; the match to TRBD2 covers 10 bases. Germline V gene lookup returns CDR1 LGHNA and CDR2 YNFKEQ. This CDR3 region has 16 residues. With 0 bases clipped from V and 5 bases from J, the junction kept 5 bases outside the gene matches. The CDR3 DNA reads TGTGCCAGCAGCCAAGAAGCAGCGGGGGGGAAAGATACGCAGTATTTT. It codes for CASSQEAAGGKDTQYF.

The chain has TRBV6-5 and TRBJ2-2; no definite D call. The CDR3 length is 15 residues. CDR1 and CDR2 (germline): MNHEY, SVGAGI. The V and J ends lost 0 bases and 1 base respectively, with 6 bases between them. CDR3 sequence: CASSYSPVNTGELFF. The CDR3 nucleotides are TGTGCCAGCAGTTACTCTCCGGTGAACACCGGGGAGCTGTTTTTT.

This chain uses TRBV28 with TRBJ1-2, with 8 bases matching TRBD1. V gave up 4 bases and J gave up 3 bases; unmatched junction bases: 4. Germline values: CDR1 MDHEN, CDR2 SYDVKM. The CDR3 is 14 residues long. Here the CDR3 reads CASSSGQAYYGYTF. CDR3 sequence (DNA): TGTGCCAGCAGTTCGGGACAGGCGTACTATGGCTACACCTTC.